The entry below describes one T cell receptor (beta chain). This specimen comes from a study of blood T cell repertoires in COVID-19. Profiling relied on immunoSEQ multiplex PCR, and the TCRdb table lists in-frame clones only, not all of them. The repertoire holds about 110,000 clones, with nearly 80% as singletons. Material: peripheral blood. The sequence came from a woman of 80 years or more with active or convalescent COVID-19.

The CDR3 sequence is CSVELGQGGHYEQYF. In DNA form, the CDR3 reads TGCAGCGTTGAATTAGGCCAGGGGGGTCACTACGAGCAGTACTTC. The rearrangement joins TRBV29-1 to TRBJ2-7; a weak D match, TRBD1 (7 bases). The germline V and J ends were trimmed by 2 bases and 3 bases, with 17 bases remaining between them. CDR1 is SQVTM and CDR2 is ANQGSEA in the germline V gene. CDR3 length equals 15 residues.